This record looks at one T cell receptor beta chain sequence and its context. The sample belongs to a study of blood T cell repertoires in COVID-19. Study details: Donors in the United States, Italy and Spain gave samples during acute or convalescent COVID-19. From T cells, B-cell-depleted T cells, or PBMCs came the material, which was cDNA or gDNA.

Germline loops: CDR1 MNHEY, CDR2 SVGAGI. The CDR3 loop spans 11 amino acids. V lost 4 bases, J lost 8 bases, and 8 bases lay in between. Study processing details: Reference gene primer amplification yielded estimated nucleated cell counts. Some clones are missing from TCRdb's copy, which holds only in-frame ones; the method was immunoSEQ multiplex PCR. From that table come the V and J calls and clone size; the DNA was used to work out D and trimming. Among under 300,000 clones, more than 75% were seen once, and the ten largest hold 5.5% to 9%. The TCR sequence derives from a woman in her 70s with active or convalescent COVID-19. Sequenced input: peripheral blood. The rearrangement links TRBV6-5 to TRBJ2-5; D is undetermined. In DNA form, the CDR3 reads TGTGCCAGCAGTTCCGGTTTAACCCAGTACTTC. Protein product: CASSSGLTQYF.